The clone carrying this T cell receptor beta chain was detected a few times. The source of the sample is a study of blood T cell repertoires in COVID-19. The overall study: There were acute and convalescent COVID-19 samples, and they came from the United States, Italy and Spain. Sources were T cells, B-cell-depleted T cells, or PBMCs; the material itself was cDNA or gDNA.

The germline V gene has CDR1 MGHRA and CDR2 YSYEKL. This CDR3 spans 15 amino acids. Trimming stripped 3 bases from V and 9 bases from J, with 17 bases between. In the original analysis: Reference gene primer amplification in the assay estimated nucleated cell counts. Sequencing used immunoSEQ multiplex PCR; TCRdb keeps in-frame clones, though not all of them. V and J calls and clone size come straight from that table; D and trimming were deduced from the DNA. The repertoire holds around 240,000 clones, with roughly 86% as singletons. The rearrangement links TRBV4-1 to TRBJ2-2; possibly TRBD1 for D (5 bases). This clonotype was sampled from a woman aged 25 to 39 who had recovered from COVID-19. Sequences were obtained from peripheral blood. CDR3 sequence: CASSHPPQGSRELFF. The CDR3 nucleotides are TGCGCCAGCAGCCATCCCCCCCAGGGCAGCAGGGAGCTGTTTTTT.